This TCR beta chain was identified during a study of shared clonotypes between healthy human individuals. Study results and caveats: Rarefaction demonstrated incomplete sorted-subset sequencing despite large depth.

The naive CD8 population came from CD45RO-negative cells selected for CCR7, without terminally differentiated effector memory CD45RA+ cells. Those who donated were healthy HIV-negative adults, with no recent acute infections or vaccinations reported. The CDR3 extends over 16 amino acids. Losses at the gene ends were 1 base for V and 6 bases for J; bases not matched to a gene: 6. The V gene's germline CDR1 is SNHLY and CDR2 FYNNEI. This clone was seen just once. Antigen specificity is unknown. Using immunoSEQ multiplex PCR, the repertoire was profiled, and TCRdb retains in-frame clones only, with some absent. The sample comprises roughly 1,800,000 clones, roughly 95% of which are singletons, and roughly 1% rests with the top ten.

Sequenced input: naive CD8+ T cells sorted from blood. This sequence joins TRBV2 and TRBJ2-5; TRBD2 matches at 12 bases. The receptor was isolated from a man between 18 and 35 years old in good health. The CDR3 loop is CASSEGLAGGFQTQYF. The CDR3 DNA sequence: TGTGCCAGCAGTGAAGGGCTAGCGGGGGGGTTCCAGACCCAGTACTTC.